The 9 T cell receptor beta chains presented below share a single source sample, sequenced in a study of blood T cell repertoires in COVID-19. Profiling relied on immunoSEQ multiplex PCR, and the TCRdb table lists in-frame clones only, not all of them. The table records 200,000 to 250,000 clones, roughly 86% of them present only once. The sequencing sample was made of peripheral blood. All receptors derive from a woman in her fifties or sixties with acute or convalescent COVID-19.

The J gene is TRBJ2-5, the V gene TRBV6-2 or TRBV6-3, with 11 bases lining up with TRBD2. Germline-derived CDR1 and CDR2 are MNHEY and SVGEGT. V shed 6 bases and J 2 bases; nucleotides not matched to a gene: 14. This CDR3 spans 18 amino acids. CDR3 DNA sequence: TGTGCCAGCAGCCACAACCCGGGACTAGCGGTGGGGCAAGAGACCCAGTACTTC. Translation: CASSHNPGLAVGQETQYF.

The gene calls are TRBV30 and TRBJ2-7; 11 bases fit TRBD2. Germline trimming cut 0 bases from V and 6 bases from J; bases unmatched to any gene: 10. There are 16 residues in the CDR3. Germline V gives CDR1 GTSNPN, CDR2 SVGIG (reference sequence). CDR3 sequence: CAWSVLGLAGGTEQYF. The CDR3 coding sequence is TGTGCCTGGAGTGTGCTGGGGCTAGCGGGAGGAACCGAGCAGTACTTC.

The genes are TRBV5-1 and TRBJ1-2; 8 nucleotides agree with TRBD1. J lost 2 bases, V lost 4 bases, and 10 bases had no gene match. CDR1 SGHRS and CDR2 YFSETQ come from the germline V gene. This CDR3 has 16 residues. The CDR3: CASSQPGTGANYGYTF. Written as DNA, the CDR3 is TGCGCCAGCAGCCAACCCGGGACAGGCGCGAACTATGGCTACACCTTC.

The V gene is TRBV19, the J gene TRBJ1-2; 7 nucleotides agree with TRBD1. This CDR3 contains 16 residues. CDR1 is LNHDA and CDR2 is SQIVND in the germline V gene (reference sequence). Trimming removed 5 bases from V and 4 bases from J; junction bases left unmatched: 13. The chain's CDR3 is CASSLHDRVGAYGYTF. The DNA of the CDR3 is TGTGCCAGTAGTCTCCACGACAGGGTCGGCGCCTATGGCTACACCTTC.

Only a few counts were recorded for this clone. The chain recombines TRBV6-5 with TRBJ1-5; the D gene is possibly TRBD1 (6 bases). Germline CDR1 is MNHEY and CDR2 is SVGAGI. V lost 2 bases and J lost 6, with 11 bases in between. The CDR3 spans 14 residues. The CDR3 DNA follows: TGTGCCAGCAGTTACGACGGGACAAGTCAGCCCCAGCATTTT. The encoded protein is CASSYDGTSQPQHF.

V and J are TRBV28 and TRBJ2-1; 8 bases line up with TRBD2. V lost 8 bases and J lost 2; bases outside the gene matches: 11. CDR3 size: 16 residues. Per germline, CDR1 MDHEN and CDR2 SYDVKM. The CDR3 DNA is TGTGCCAGCCGGGACACCCTGGGACTAGCCTACAATGAGCAGTTCTTC. Encoded protein: CASRDTLGLAYNEQFF.

The chain links TRBV11-2 to TRBJ1-2; D not certain. The V gene lost 1 base and the J gene lost 0 bases, with 3 bases spanning the gap. Germline CDR1 SGHAT, CDR2 FQNNGV. The CDR3 totals 13 residues. In DNA form, the CDR3 reads TGTGCCAGCAGCTTAGCAGCTAACTATGGCTACACCTTC. Encoded protein: CASSLAANYGYTF.

This clone was counted a single time. The V gene is TRBV3-1 (or the pseudogene TRBV3-2), the J gene TRBJ1-2; TRBD1 matches at 8 bases. The CDR3 consists of 15 residues. Germline assignment: CDR1 LGHDT and CDR2 YNNKEL (reference sequence). V lost 0 bases and J lost 8; bases outside the gene matches: 8. CDR3 sequence reads: CASSQDQRQGLGYTF. CDR3 DNA sequence: TGTGCCAGCAGCCAAGATCAGCGACAGGGGTTAGGCTACACCTTC.

This rearrangement joins TRBV30 to TRBJ1-3; tentatively, D is TRBD1 (5 bases). The CDR3 has 15 amino acids. Deletions cut 4 bases from V and 2 bases from J, with 15 bases between. Looked up from germline, CDR1 is GTSNPN and CDR2 is SVGIG (reference sequence). CDR3 residues: CAWIWGRSAGNTIYF. The CDR3 DNA is TGTGCCTGGATCTGGGGCCGGTCGGCTGGAAACACCATATATTTT.